Listed here are 28 T cell receptor beta chains from one sample, sequenced in a study of blood T cells in healthy people across ages. A second PCR of 7 to 11 cycles used a sample-barcoded 5' primer and a J-beta primer mix. Each CDR3 protein gets one entry after TCRdb re-called the 5' RACE reads with MiXCR. Among about 1.8 million distinct CDR3 sequences listed, around half were seen once. Specimen: blood. These receptors all stem from a woman aged 40 to 50 in good health.

This clonotype occurred many times. This chain connects TRBV29-1 to TRBJ2-7; perhaps D is TRBD1 or TRBD2 (5 bases each). Trimming shortened V by 4 bases and J by 6 bases, and 13 bases separated the two germline ends. Germline V CDR1 and CDR2: SQVTM, ANQGSEA. CDR3 length equals 12 residues. The CDR3 spells CSVVAGDGEQYF. The DNA for the CDR3 is TGCAGCGTTGTAGCCGGGGACGGCGAGCAGTACTTC.

The chain links TRBV7-6 to TRBJ2-5; TRBD1 aligns across 7 bases. Losses at the gene ends were 2 bases for V and 5 bases for J; bases not matched to a gene: 11. This CDR3 is built from 16 residues. Per the germline V gene, CDR1 is SGHVS and CDR2 is FNYEAQ. As DNA, the CDR3 is TGTGCCAGCAGCTTATATCAAGGGGACAGACGGGAGACCCAGTACTTC. This codes for CASSLYQGDRRETQYF.

The chain uses TRBV25-1 and TRBJ1-2, with D possibly TRBD1 on 5 matching bases. V was trimmed by 5 bases and J by 12 bases, leaving 13 bases between them. The CDR3 is made up of 11 amino acids. Germline CDR1 and CDR2: MGHDK and SYGVNS. In nucleotides, the CDR3 is TGTGCCAGCAGTATAGGGACCGGGCACACCTTC. Translated, it gives CASSIGTGHTF.

The V call is TRBV24-1, the J call TRBJ2-5; 8 bases align to TRBD1. The germline gives CDR1 KGHDR, CDR2 SFDVKD. Trimming removed 4 bases from V and 3 bases from J; junction bases left unmatched: 6. This CDR3 is built from 15 residues. CDR3: CATSDHGQGEETQYF. CDR3 bases: TGTGCCACCAGTGACCACGGACAGGGAGAAGAGACCCAGTACTTC.

This clonotype was seen ten or more times. V and J are TRBV29-1 and TRBJ1-2; D not certain. Per germline, CDR1 SQVTM and CDR2 ANQGSEA. Deletions cut 7 bases from V and 7 bases from J, with 10 bases between. CDR3 length: 10 amino acids. CDR3 coding DNA: TGCAGCGATCTAGGTCTTGGCTACACCTTC. Protein sequence: CSDLGLGYTF.

The rearrangement joins TRBV4-2 to TRBJ2-3; D may match TRBD1 or TRBD2 (5 bases each). The CDR3 is 13 residues long. Germline assignment: CDR1 LGHNA and CDR2 YNFKEQ. V gave up 5 bases and J gave up 6 bases, with 12 bases separating them. CDR3 DNA: TGTGCCAGCAGCGCCAAAAGGGACGATACGCAGTATTTT. Translation: CASSAKRDDTQYF.

The chain couples TRBV27 to TRBJ2-7; the D gene is possibly TRBD1 (6 bases). CDR1 is MNHEY and CDR2 is SMNVEV in the germline V gene (reference sequence). CDR3 length: 14 amino acids. V was pared by 4 bases and J by 1 base, with 11 bases between. The CDR3 here is CASSSHGQSYEQYF. The CDR3 DNA sequence: TGTGCCAGCAGTTCTCACGGACAGTCCTACGAGCAGTACTTC.

This rearrangement joins TRBV10-3 to TRBJ2-7, with D maybe TRBD2 (5 bases). Trimming left V 0 bases short and J 4 bases short, with 10 bases between. The V gene's germline CDR1 is ENHRY and CDR2 SYGVKD. This CDR3 is built from 14 residues. The CDR3 DNA sequence: TGTGCCATCAGTGAGTCGTCTCGGGGATACGAGCAGTACTTC. Amino acid sequence: CAISESSRGYEQYF.

This clonotype was seen more than once but under ten times. The chain couples TRBV7-2 to TRBJ1-2; 9 nucleotides align to TRBD1. Germline CDR1 and CDR2: SGHTA and FQGNSA. Trimming took 1 base from V and 8 from J; bases not matched to a gene: 8. This CDR3 is built from 15 residues. The CDR3 DNA sequence: TGTGCCAGCAGCTTAGGCTCCGGGACAGGGAAAGGCTACACCTTC. Amino acid sequence: CASSLGSGTGKGYTF.

V and J are TRBV20-1 and TRBJ1-2; tentative D call: TRBD1 (6 bases). V was cut by 4 bases and J by 4 bases, with 16 bases left in between. Per germline, CDR1 DFQATT and CDR2 SNEGSKA (reference sequence). The CDR3 is 14 residues long. CDR3 protein: CSANLGQGRYGYTF. For the CDR3, the DNA is TGCAGTGCTAACCTTGGGCAGGGGCGCTATGGCTACACCTTC.

This chain links TRBV3-1 with TRBJ1-6; 10 bases are a match to TRBD1. The germline V gene has CDR1 LGHDT and CDR2 YNNKEL (reference sequence). The J segment lost 6 bases and the V segment lost 4 bases, leaving 12 bases of the junction unmatched. The CDR3 extends over 18 amino acids. In DNA, the CDR3 is TGTGCCAGCAGCCCAGCCCCCGGGACAGGGGCGCCTAATTCACCCCTCCACTTT. Protein sequence: CASSPAPGTGAPNSPLHF.

This clonotype was counted a few times. This sequence joins TRBV11-3 and TRBJ2-5; the match to TRBD2 covers 9 bases. This CDR3 is built from 16 residues. V trimming: 5 bases; J trimming: 3 bases; junction bases outside the gene matches: 10. CDR1 is SGHNT and CDR2 is YENEEA in the germline V gene. CDR3 DNA sequence: TGTGCCAGCAGCCTGTCGTCGACTAGCGGTAAAGAGACCCAGTACTTC. It yields the protein CASSLSSTSGKETQYF.

This chain connects TRBV9 to TRBJ1-2; weak D call: TRBD1 (6 bases). Between the trimmed V and J ends, which lost 2 bases and 2 bases, there was a span of 25 bases. Germline assignment: CDR1 SGDLS and CDR2 YYNGEE. The CDR3 totals 19 residues. The CDR3 sequence: CASSVSRGHQMGLNYGYTF. In DNA, the CDR3 is TGTGCCAGCAGCGTTTCTCGGGGACACCAAATGGGTCTAAACTATGGCTACACCTTC.

J is TRBJ2-7 and V is TRBV9; 9 bases match TRBD2. CDR3 length: 15 residues. V lost 0 bases to trimming and J lost 2 bases; unmatched junction nucleotides: 3. Germline loops: CDR1 SGDLS, CDR2 YYNGEE. The CDR3 loop reads CASSVAASGAYEQYF. The CDR3 DNA is TGTGCCAGCAGCGTAGCTGCTAGCGGGGCCTACGAGCAGTACTTC. The full variable domain, its missing parts supplied by reference TRBV9 and TRBJ2-7, is DSGVTQTPKHLITATGQRVTLRCSPRSGDLSVYWYQQSLDQGLQFLIQYYNGEERAKGNILERFSAQQFPDLHSELNLSSLELGDSALYFCASSVAASGAYEQYFGPGTRLTVT.

The chain is built from TRBV27 and TRBJ2-1; 8 bases line up with TRBD1. The V segment lost 3 bases and the J segment 3 bases; nucleotides outside the gene matches: 4. The germline V gene encodes CDR1 MNHEY and CDR2 SMNVEV (reference sequence). The CDR3 length is 15 residues. This CDR3 reads CASSFRGTGYNEQFF. CDR3 DNA sequence: TGTGCCAGCAGTTTTCGGGGGACAGGCTACAATGAGCAGTTCTTC.

The genes are TRBV9 and TRBJ2-1; 9 nucleotides agree with TRBD2. The V and J ends lost 3 bases and 3 bases, in that order; junction bases with no gene match: 7. This CDR3 spans 16 amino acids. Per the germline V gene, CDR1 is SGDLS and CDR2 is YYNGEE. CDR3 sequence: CASSARLAALYNEQFF. CDR3 nucleotide sequence: TGTGCCAGCAGCGCTAGACTAGCGGCCCTCTACAATGAGCAGTTCTTC.

This clonotype showed up just a few times. This rearrangement joins TRBV4-1 to TRBJ2-1; unclear D gene. This CDR3 spans 12 amino acids. The V and J ends lost 2 bases and 7 bases respectively, with 6 bases between them. The V gene's germline CDR1 is MGHRA and CDR2 YSYEKL. CDR3 protein: CASSQMGNEQFF. CDR3 nucleotide sequence: TGCGCCAGCAGCCAAATGGGGAATGAGCAGTTCTTC.

The genes are TRBV4-2 and TRBJ2-5; D possibly corresponds to TRBD2 (6 bases). The CDR3 sequence is 17 residues long. V lost 0 bases to trimming and J lost 4 bases, with 18 bases between them. Germline CDR1 and CDR2: LGHNA and YNFKEQ. CDR3 region: CASSQDLGGAGRETQYF. Written as DNA, the CDR3 is TGTGCCAGCAGCCAAGATTTAGGAGGGGCGGGTCGAGAGACCCAGTACTTC.

The chain links TRBV10-2 to TRBJ1-2; D remains ambiguous. Between the trimmed V and J ends, which lost 4 bases and 8 bases, there was a span of 14 bases. CDR1 and CDR2 (germline): WSHSY, SAAADI. CDR3 length: 13 amino acids. The CDR3 loop reads CASSVTGGEGYTF. The CDR3 nucleotides read TGCGCCAGCAGTGTAACTGGAGGAGAAGGCTACACCTTC.

This chain connects TRBV2 to TRBJ1-6; D is unclear. This CDR3 is built from 13 residues. V was pared by 9 bases and J by 9 bases, with 15 bases between. Per the germline V gene, CDR1 is SNHLY and CDR2 is FYNNEI. The CDR3 region is CASATESRSPLHF. In DNA form, the CDR3 reads TGTGCCAGTGCCACAGAGTCGCGTTCACCCCTCCACTTT.

This clonotype was recorded a few times. V is TRBV12-3 or TRBV12-4 and J is TRBJ2-5; D call uncertain. V shed 3 bases and J shed 4 bases, with 12 bases lying between them. There are 14 residues in the CDR3. The CDR3 loop is CASSFSVASETQYF. DNA for the CDR3: TGTGCCAGCAGTTTCTCTGTAGCTTCAGAGACCCAGTACTTC.

J is TRBJ2-1 and V is TRBV6-2 or TRBV6-3; possibly TRBD2 for D (5 bases). This CDR3 region has 18 residues. Germline CDR1 and CDR2: MNHEY and SVGEGT. The V gene lost 1 base and the J gene lost 0 bases, with 16 bases spanning the gap. CDR3 sequence: CASSYWTGKTSSYNEQFF. The CDR3 DNA reads TGTGCCAGCAGTTACTGGACTGGCAAAACCTCCTCCTACAATGAGCAGTTCTTC.

V gene TRBV2 combines with J gene TRBJ2-1; 7 nucleotides line up with TRBD2. The V gene end was trimmed by 4 bases and the J gene end by 6 bases; junction bases not matched to a gene: 0. The CDR3 has 12 residues. Germline CDR1 reads SNHLY; CDR2 reads FYNNEI. The chain's CDR3 is CASSGEGNEQFF. CDR3 bases: TGTGCCAGCAGTGGGGAGGGCAATGAGCAGTTCTTC.

This chain uses TRBV20-1 with TRBJ2-3, with 8 positions matching TRBD2. CDR3 length: 15 amino acids. The germline V gene has CDR1 DFQATT and CDR2 SNEGSKA (reference sequence). The V segment lost 7 bases and the J segment 2 bases; nucleotides outside the gene matches: 11. The CDR3 spells CSGAGGWTHTDTQYF. CDR3 bases: TGCAGTGGGGCGGGGGGATGGACACACACAGATACGCAGTATTTT.

This clonotype appeared a few times. CDR3 residues: CASSVAPRQNIQYF. The CDR3 bases are TGCGCCAGCAGCGTCGCCCCTCGCCAAAACATTCAGTACTTC. This chain connects TRBV10-2 to TRBJ2-4, with D unclear. This CDR3 comprises 14 residues. Per the germline V gene, CDR1 is WSHSY and CDR2 is SAAADI. V shed 6 bases and J shed 5 bases, with 14 bases lying between them.

The V call is TRBV4-1, the J call TRBJ1-2; D remains ambiguous. Looked up from germline, CDR1 is MGHRA and CDR2 is YSYEKL. The CDR3 covers 15 residues. V gave up 0 bases and J gave up 8 bases, with 16 bases separating them. CDR3 amino acids: CASSQEGQRENGYTF. In nucleotides, the CDR3 is TGCGCCAGCAGCCAAGAAGGGCAGAGAGAGAACGGCTACACCTTC.

J is TRBJ2-7 and V is TRBV20-1; D not resolved. The tail of the sequence fits TRBJ2-5 better, so the J call may be wrong. The germline gives CDR1 DFQATT, CDR2 SNEGSKA (reference sequence). The CDR3 is 10 residues long. The CDR3 coding sequence is TGCAGTCTCCTCGATAGGACCCAGTACTTC. Protein: CSLLDRTQYF.

The V and J genes are TRBV5-6 and TRBJ2-1; D unresolved. The CDR3 spans 13 residues. The V end lost 1 base, the J end lost 9 bases, and 11 bases lay between the germline ends. Per germline, CDR1 SGHDT and CDR2 YYEEEE. This CDR3 reads CASSLFGPSEQFF. CDR3 sequence (DNA): TGTGCCAGCAGCTTGTTTGGCCCTTCTGAGCAGTTCTTC.